Listed below are T cell receptor beta chains from one sample, sequenced in a study of blood T cell repertoires in COVID-19. Only in-frame clones appear in the TCRdb table, and some are missing; sequencing was by immunoSEQ multiplex PCR. This sample has 200,000 to 250,000 clones, with approximately 90% found just once. Sequenced sample: peripheral blood. Receptors originate from a woman in her 50s with COVID-19, enrolled during active disease. CDR3s include the opening cysteine and the closing phenylalanine or tryptophan. A D gene is named only where the DNA matches it firmly. Size is omitted from some rows. Given values are once, few, many or a class for expanded clones.

CDR3nt: TGTGCCAGCAGCTTGTGGGCAGGATTGAACACTGAAGCTTTCTTT; CDR3aa: CASSLWAGLNTEAFF; v_gene: TRBV5-8; j_gene: TRBJ1-1; abundance: -; d_gene: -
CDR3nt: TGCGCCAGTCGACAGGGGAATGACTATGGCTACACCTTC; CDR3aa: CASRQGNDYGYTF; v_gene: TRBV10-2; j_gene: TRBJ1-2; abundance: -; d_gene: TRBD1
CDR3nt: TGTGCCACTCTCGGGTCGGAGGTCGGGGAGCTGTTTTTT; CDR3aa: CATLGSEVGELFF; v_gene: TRBV19; j_gene: TRBJ2-2; abundance: -; d_gene: -
CDR3nt: TGTGCCAGCAGCCAAGCGGGGGGAGAGACCCAGTACTTC; CDR3aa: CASSQAGGETQYF; v_gene: TRBV3-1/TRBV3-2; j_gene: TRBJ2-5; abundance: -; d_gene: TRBD2
CDR3nt: TGTGCCAGCAGCGAAGGGACACCTACTTACAATGAGCAGTTCTTC; CDR3aa: CASSEGTPTYNEQFF; v_gene: TRBV3-1/TRBV3-2; j_gene: TRBJ2-1; abundance: -; d_gene: -
CDR3nt: TGTGCCAGCAGCTTATCTACAGGGTCCTACGAGCAGTACTTC; CDR3aa: CASSLSTGSYEQYF; v_gene: TRBV7-6; j_gene: TRBJ2-7; abundance: -; d_gene: -
CDR3nt: TGTGCCAGCAGTGATCAGGGGTGGACTGAAGCTTTCTTT; CDR3aa: CASSDQGWTEAFF; v_gene: TRBV25-1; j_gene: TRBJ1-1; abundance: -; d_gene: -
CDR3nt: TGTGCCAGCATGGGGGCGGGTCTAAGCTCTGGAAACACCATATATTTT; CDR3aa: CASMGAGLSSGNTIYF; v_gene: TRBV2; j_gene: TRBJ1-3; abundance: few; d_gene: -
CDR3nt: TGTGCCAGCGGCTTCGGGCCGGCGGGTCGTAATACAGATACGCAGTATTTT; CDR3aa: CASGFGPAGRNTDTQYF; v_gene: TRBV9; j_gene: TRBJ2-3; abundance: -; d_gene: -
CDR3nt: TGTGCCAGCAGCCTACCCGGGACAGTGGACACTGAAGCTTTCTTT; CDR3aa: CASSLPGTVDTEAFF; v_gene: TRBV11-3; j_gene: TRBJ1-1; abundance: -; d_gene: TRBD1
CDR3nt: TGTGCCAGCAGTGAAAGTCACCTCTGGGGCCAGCCCCAGCATTTT; CDR3aa: CASSESHLWGQPQHF; v_gene: TRBV2; j_gene: TRBJ1-5; abundance: once; d_gene: -
CDR3nt: TGTGCCAGCAGCTTAGGAGTCGGAGGGAACGACATTCAGTACTTC; CDR3aa: CASSLGVGGNDIQYF; v_gene: TRBV7-9; j_gene: TRBJ2-4; abundance: -; d_gene: -
CDR3nt: TGTGCCAGCAGCCAAGAAGACAGGGCCTCCTACGAGCAGTACTTC; CDR3aa: CASSQEDRASYEQYF; v_gene: TRBV14; j_gene: TRBJ2-7; abundance: -; d_gene: TRBD1
CDR3nt: TGTGCCAGCAGCCTAAGGGGGCTACGGGGTGAAAAACTGTTTTTT; CDR3aa: CASSLRGLRGEKLFF; v_gene: TRBV5-4; j_gene: TRBJ1-4; abundance: -; d_gene: TRBD1
CDR3nt: TGTGCCAGCAGCCCTGGACAGGGCCGGTCTCAGTACTTC; CDR3aa: CASSPGQGRSQYF; v_gene: TRBV11-2; j_gene: TRBJ2-7; abundance: -; d_gene: TRBD1
CDR3nt: TGTGCCACCAGTGATCTAGCGGGGGAAGGGACAGATACGCAGTATTTT; CDR3aa: CATSDLAGEGTDTQYF; v_gene: TRBV24-1; j_gene: TRBJ2-3; abundance: few; d_gene: TRBD2
CDR3nt: TGTGCCAGCTCACGGGGCGGCGGCGCGAACACTGAAGCTTTCTTT; CDR3aa: CASSRGGGANTEAFF; v_gene: TRBV18; j_gene: TRBJ1-1; abundance: -; d_gene: -
CDR3nt: TGTGCCAGCAGCCACCTGGACAGGGGCGCTGGAAACACCATATATTTT; CDR3aa: CASSHLDRGAGNTIYF; v_gene: TRBV3-1/TRBV3-2; j_gene: TRBJ1-3; abundance: -; d_gene: TRBD1
CDR3nt: TGTGCCAGCAGCCCGACGGGGCGGGGTGAAAAACTGTTTTTT; CDR3aa: CASSPTGRGEKLFF; v_gene: TRBV14; j_gene: TRBJ1-4; abundance: -; d_gene: -
CDR3nt: TGTGCCAGCAGTGAACCGGCAGGGTTGAACACTGAAGCTTTCTTT; CDR3aa: CASSEPAGLNTEAFF; v_gene: TRBV2; j_gene: TRBJ1-1; abundance: few; d_gene: -
CDR3nt: TGTGCCAGCAGTGAAGTGACAGGGGTGGGAGAGACCCAGTACTTC; CDR3aa: CASSEVTGVGETQYF; v_gene: TRBV6-1; j_gene: TRBJ2-5; abundance: -; d_gene: TRBD1
CDR3nt: TGTGCCAGCACCAAGAGCGGGGGGCAGTTCTACAATGAGCAGTTCTTC; CDR3aa: CASTKSGGQFYNEQFF; v_gene: TRBV27; j_gene: TRBJ2-1; abundance: -; d_gene: TRBD2
CDR3nt: TGTGCCAGCAGGGATACCAAGACAGGGCTTAAGAACAATGAGCAGTTCTTC; CDR3aa: CASRDTKTGLKNNEQFF; v_gene: TRBV5-6; j_gene: TRBJ2-1; abundance: -; d_gene: TRBD1
CDR3nt: TGCGCCAGCAGCTTGTCAGGTCGGTCGAACACCGGGGAGCTGTTTTTT; CDR3aa: CASSLSGRSNTGELFF; v_gene: TRBV5-1; j_gene: TRBJ2-2; abundance: -; d_gene: -
CDR3nt: TGCGCCAGCAGCCAATTACGTGGAGGGGTCGGGGAGCTGTTTTTT; CDR3aa: CASSQLRGGVGELFF; v_gene: TRBV4-1; j_gene: TRBJ2-2; abundance: -; d_gene: -
CDR3nt: TGCAGTGCTAGTAGAGATTCTAGCACAGATACGCAGTATTTT; CDR3aa: CSASRDSSTDTQYF; v_gene: TRBV20-1; j_gene: TRBJ2-3; abundance: -; d_gene: -
CDR3nt: TGTGCCAGCAGTTTGAGGCCGAAAGGCTACACCTTC; CDR3aa: CASSLRPKGYTF; v_gene: TRBV12-3/TRBV12-4; j_gene: TRBJ1-2; abundance: -; d_gene: -
CDR3nt: TGTGCCAGTAGTATCGGGACGGCGGGGAACATTCAGTACTTC; CDR3aa: CASSIGTAGNIQYF; v_gene: TRBV19; j_gene: TRBJ2-4; abundance: -; d_gene: -
CDR3nt: TGTGCCAGCAGCGGAGACAGCGCGCCCCAGCATTTT; CDR3aa: CASSGDSAPQHF; v_gene: TRBV2; j_gene: TRBJ1-5; abundance: few; d_gene: -
CDR3nt: TGTGCCAGCAGCCAAGAACTAGCGGGGCGTAATGAGCAGTTCTTC; CDR3aa: CASSQELAGRNEQFF; v_gene: TRBV4-2; j_gene: TRBJ2-1; abundance: -; d_gene: TRBD2
CDR3nt: TGCGCCAGCAGTGGGACAGGCGCTCTCAATCAGCCCCAGCATTTT; CDR3aa: CASSGTGALNQPQHF; v_gene: TRBV10-2; j_gene: TRBJ1-5; abundance: few; d_gene: TRBD1
CDR3nt: TGTGCTAGTGGTGCCAGGGAATATAAAGCTTTCTTT; CDR3aa: CASGAREYKAFF; v_gene: TRBV12-5; j_gene: TRBJ1-1; abundance: -; d_gene: -
CDR3nt: TGTGCCAGCAGCCAAGATGGTCCGGGGAGATATGGCTACACCTTC; CDR3aa: CASSQDGPGRYGYTF; v_gene: TRBV3-1/TRBV3-2; j_gene: TRBJ1-2; abundance: -; d_gene: -
CDR3nt: TGTGCCAGCAGCCAAGATGGGGGACAGGGATACTATGGCTACACCTTC; CDR3aa: CASSQDGGQGYYGYTF; v_gene: TRBV4-2; j_gene: TRBJ1-2; abundance: -; d_gene: TRBD1
CDR3nt: TGTGCCAGCGGCGTTAATTCACCCCTCCACTTT; CDR3aa: CASGVNSPLHF; v_gene: TRBV10-3; j_gene: TRBJ1-6; abundance: -; d_gene: -
CDR3nt: TGCAGTGCTGACGAGGAGGATGGCTACACCTTC; CDR3aa: CSADEEDGYTF; v_gene: TRBV20-1; j_gene: TRBJ1-2; abundance: -; d_gene: -
CDR3nt: TGTGCCAGCAGTGAACGGGGATCCGGATATCGGGAGCTGTTTTTT; CDR3aa: CASSERGSGYRELFF; v_gene: TRBV6-1; j_gene: TRBJ2-2; abundance: few; d_gene: -
CDR3nt: TGTGCCAGTACAGTTAGCGGCTATGAGCAGTTCTTC; CDR3aa: CASTVSGYEQFF; v_gene: TRBV25-1; j_gene: TRBJ2-1; abundance: -; d_gene: -
CDR3nt: TGCGCCAGCAGTGTAGAACCCTCCGGGGAGCTGTTTTTT; CDR3aa: CASSVEPSGELFF; v_gene: TRBV10-1; j_gene: TRBJ2-2; abundance: -; d_gene: -
CDR3nt: TGCGCCAGCAGCTTTGGGGACAGGGCTGAAAAACTGTTTTTT; CDR3aa: CASSFGDRAEKLFF; v_gene: TRBV5-1; j_gene: TRBJ1-4; abundance: -; d_gene: TRBD1
CDR3nt: TGTGCCAGCAGGGGACAGGGTGCGGACTATGGCTACACCTTC; CDR3aa: CASRGQGADYGYTF; v_gene: TRBV5-6; j_gene: TRBJ1-2; abundance: -; d_gene: TRBD1
CDR3nt: TGTGCCAGCAGTTCCCCCCAGGTTTCAGATACGCAGTATTTT; CDR3aa: CASSSPQVSDTQYF; v_gene: TRBV6-2/TRBV6-3; j_gene: TRBJ2-3; abundance: -; d_gene: -
CDR3nt: TGTGCCAGCAGCTTGCTTACGGCAGGAGGGGCTAATTCACCCCTCCACTTT; CDR3aa: CASSLLTAGGANSPLHF; v_gene: TRBV5-5; j_gene: TRBJ1-6; abundance: -; d_gene: -
CDR3nt: TGTGCCAGCAGCCAAGGAGACAGGGCGGCCGACACCTTC; CDR3aa: CASSQGDRAADTF; v_gene: TRBV3-1/TRBV3-2; j_gene: TRBJ1-2; abundance: -; d_gene: TRBD1
CDR3nt: TGTGCCAGCAGCCCAGGACAGGGAAATGAGCAGTTCTTC; CDR3aa: CASSPGQGNEQFF; v_gene: TRBV7-9; j_gene: TRBJ2-1; abundance: medium-sized; d_gene: TRBD1
CDR3nt: TGTGCCGGTCGACAGGCTACTAACTATGGCTACACCTTC; CDR3aa: CAGRQATNYGYTF; v_gene: TRBV6-5; j_gene: TRBJ1-2; abundance: -; d_gene: -
CDR3nt: TGCGCCAGCAGCCAGACTAGCGGGGGGTGGGACAATGAGCAGTTCTTC; CDR3aa: CASSQTSGGWDNEQFF; v_gene: TRBV4-1; j_gene: TRBJ2-1; abundance: -; d_gene: TRBD2
CDR3nt: TGTGCTAGTGGTTTCGCGACAGGGACGGGGGACACTGAAGCTTTCTTT; CDR3aa: CASGFATGTGDTEAFF; v_gene: TRBV12-5; j_gene: TRBJ1-1; abundance: -; d_gene: TRBD1
CDR3nt: TGTGCCACCAGCAGAGCAACAGGGGACGCAACCGGCTACACCTTC; CDR3aa: CATSRATGDATGYTF; v_gene: TRBV15; j_gene: TRBJ1-2; abundance: -; d_gene: TRBD1
CDR3nt: TGTGCCAGCAGTTCGCTAGCAGATTGGCAGCCCCAGCATTTT; CDR3aa: CASSSLADWQPQHF; v_gene: TRBV27; j_gene: TRBJ1-5; abundance: -; d_gene: -
CDR3nt: TGTGCCAGCAGTTTCCGTCGTCCCGGAGGCGGGGAGCTGTTTTTT; CDR3aa: CASSFRRPGGGELFF; v_gene: TRBV28; j_gene: TRBJ2-2; abundance: -; d_gene: -
CDR3nt: TGTGCCACCTTGGGGACAGTGGGGTCGAGCTACACCTTC; CDR3aa: CATLGTVGSSYTF; v_gene: TRBV25-1; j_gene: TRBJ1-2; abundance: -; d_gene: TRBD1
CDR3nt: TGTGCCAGTAGTATTAATCCCGGGGAGACTGAAGCTTTCTTT; CDR3aa: CASSINPGETEAFF; v_gene: TRBV19; j_gene: TRBJ1-1; abundance: -; d_gene: -
CDR3nt: TGTGCCAGCAGCGTAGGACAGTGGGGCGGCTACACCTTC; CDR3aa: CASSVGQWGGYTF; v_gene: TRBV9; j_gene: TRBJ1-2; abundance: -; d_gene: -
CDR3nt: TGTGCCAGCAGTTCGGGGGGCTATGGCTACACCTTC; CDR3aa: CASSSGGYGYTF; v_gene: TRBV28; j_gene: TRBJ1-2; abundance: -; d_gene: -
CDR3nt: TGTGCCAGTAGTACAGGGGTGAGGAACACTGAAGCTTTCTTT; CDR3aa: CASSTGVRNTEAFF; v_gene: TRBV19; j_gene: TRBJ1-1; abundance: -; d_gene: -